Below are 6 T cell receptor beta chains sequenced from a single sample in a study of T cells after yellow fever vaccination. TCRdb ran MiXCR on the 5' RACE reads and lists one entry per CDR3 protein. The sample shows roughly 500,000 distinct CDR3 sequences, about a fifth of them seen only once. This material consisted of PBMCs, taken 15 days after the yellow fever booster vaccination. Receptors were obtained from a man aged 25-45 years who received the YFV17D yellow fever vaccine.

This clonotype was seen only a few times. V gene TRBV20-1 combines with J gene TRBJ2-5; 9 positions match TRBD2. The CDR3 has 14 amino acids. Trimming removed 6 bases from V and 2 bases from J; junction bases left unmatched: 7. The germline gives CDR1 DFQATT, CDR2 SNEGSKA (reference sequence). For the CDR3, the DNA is TGCAGTGCCCTACTAGCGGGCCGACAAGAGACCCAGTACTTC. This codes for CSALLAGRQETQYF.

This clonotype was recorded many times. The DNA for the CDR3 is TGTGCCAGCAGCCCACAGGGGGGGGGAGGTTACAATGAGCAGTTCTTC. It specifies CASSPQGGGGYNEQFF. The V gene is TRBV7-2, the J gene TRBJ2-1; perhaps TRBD1 as D (8 bases). V was pared by 5 bases and J by 4 bases, with 18 bases between. Germline loops: CDR1 SGHTA, CDR2 FQGNSA. The CDR3 spans 16 residues.

J is TRBJ1-2 and V is TRBV10-1; a weak D match, TRBD1 (6 bases). With 0 bases removed from V and 8 bases from J, the gap between germline ends came to 13 bases. CDR1 is WNHNN, CDR2 SYGVQD, per germline (reference sequence). This CDR3 comprises 14 residues. Here the CDR3 reads CASSESGTFGGYTF. The CDR3 nucleotides are TGCGCCAGCAGTGAGTCGGGGACATTCGGCGGCTACACCTTC.

This clonotype was found many times. The rearrangement links TRBV7-9 to TRBJ2-2; D is unresolved. V dropped 7 bases and J dropped 7 bases, with 10 bases sitting between them. From germline, CDR1 is SEHNR and CDR2 FQNEAQ (reference sequence). CDR3 size: 12 residues. The CDR3 here is CASTEWVGELFF. CDR3 DNA sequence: TGTGCCAGCACGGAGTGGGTCGGGGAGCTGTTTTTT. Full variable domain (outside the CDR3, taken from reference TRBV7-9 and TRBJ2-2): DTGVSQNPRHKITKRGQNVTFRCDPISEHNRLYWYRQTLGQGPEFLTYFQNEAQLEKSRLLSDRFSAERPKGSFSTLEIQRTEQGDSAMYLCASTEWVGELFFGEGSRLTVL.

CDR3 in DNA: TGTGCCAGCAGTTACGGCCCAGCGGGAGAACTAGATACGCAGTATTTT. The encoded protein is CASSYGPAGELDTQYF. This chain connects TRBV6-2 or TRBV6-3 to TRBJ2-3; 8 nucleotides line up with TRBD2. Per germline, CDR1 MNHEY and CDR2 SVGEGT. The junction had 9 bases not matched to a gene; V was cut back by 2 bases and J by 5 bases. CDR3 length: 16 residues.

The chain uses TRBV19 and TRBJ2-2, with TRBD2 matching 8 bases. Germline trimming cut 7 bases from V and 1 base from J; bases unmatched to any gene: 5. CDR3 length equals 15 residues. In germline, CDR1 is LNHDA, CDR2 SQIVND (reference sequence). The CDR3 DNA reads as TGTGCCAGTAAACCCGGGAGGGAGAACACCGGGGAGCTGTTTTTT. Translated: CASKPGRENTGELFF.